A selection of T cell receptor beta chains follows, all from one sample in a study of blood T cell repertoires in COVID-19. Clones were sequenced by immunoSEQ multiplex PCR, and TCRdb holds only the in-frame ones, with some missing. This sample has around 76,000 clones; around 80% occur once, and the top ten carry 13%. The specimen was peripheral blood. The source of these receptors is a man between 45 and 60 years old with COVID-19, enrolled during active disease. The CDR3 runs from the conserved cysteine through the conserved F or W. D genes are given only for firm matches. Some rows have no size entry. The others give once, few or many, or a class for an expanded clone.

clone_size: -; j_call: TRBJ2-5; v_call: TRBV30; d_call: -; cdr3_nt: TGTGCCTGGAACAAGAAAGAGACCCAGTACTTC; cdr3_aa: CAWNKKETQYF
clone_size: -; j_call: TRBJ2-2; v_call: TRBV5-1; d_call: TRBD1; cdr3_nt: TGCGCCAGCAGCAAAGGACAGGGGGGCACCGGGGAGCTGTTTTTT; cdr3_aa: CASSKGQGGTGELFF
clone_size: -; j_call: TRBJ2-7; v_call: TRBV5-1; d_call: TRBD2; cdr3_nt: TGCGCCAGCAGAGCGGGGCCGGACAACTCTTACGAGCAGTACTTC; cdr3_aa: CASRAGPDNSYEQYF
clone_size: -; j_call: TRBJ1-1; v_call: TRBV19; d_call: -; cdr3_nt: TGTGCCAGTTCGACAGGACCGAACACTGAAGCTTTCTTT; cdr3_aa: CASSTGPNTEAFF
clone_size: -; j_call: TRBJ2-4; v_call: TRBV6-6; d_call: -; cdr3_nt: TGTGCCAGCAGTACCCTACAGGAAAGTCAGTACTTC; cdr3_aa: CASSTLQESQYF
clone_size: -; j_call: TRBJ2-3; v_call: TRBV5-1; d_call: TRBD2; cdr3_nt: TGCGCCAGCAGCTTAGGACTAGCGGGAGGGCCTACTAGCACAGATACGCAGTATTTT; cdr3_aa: CASSLGLAGGPTSTDTQYF
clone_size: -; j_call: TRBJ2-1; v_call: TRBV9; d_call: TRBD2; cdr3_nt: TGTGCCAGCAGCGCTAGGACTAGCGGGAACAATGAGCAGTTCTTC; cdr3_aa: CASSARTSGNNEQFF
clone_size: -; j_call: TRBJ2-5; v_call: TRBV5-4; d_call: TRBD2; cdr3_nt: TGTGCCAGCAGCCGCGGACTAGCGGGCCTACAAGAGACCCAGTACTTC; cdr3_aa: CASSRGLAGLQETQYF
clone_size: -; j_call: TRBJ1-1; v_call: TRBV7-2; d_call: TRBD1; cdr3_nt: TGTGCCAGCAGACCTCAGGGGGGACTTCGGGCTGAAGCTTTCTTT; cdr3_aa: CASRPQGGLRAEAFF
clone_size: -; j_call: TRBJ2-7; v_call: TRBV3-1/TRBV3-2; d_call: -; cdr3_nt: TGTGCCAGCAGCCAAGCGGACTCGAAGGAGCAGTACTTC; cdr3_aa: CASSQADSKEQYF
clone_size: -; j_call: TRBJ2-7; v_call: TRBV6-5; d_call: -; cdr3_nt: TGTGCCAGCAGTTACTCCTTTAGCGGAGGGGCTTCCGAGCAGTACTTC; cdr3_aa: CASSYSFSGGASEQYF
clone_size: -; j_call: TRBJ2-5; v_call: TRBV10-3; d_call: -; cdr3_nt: TGTGCCATCAGGGCTGCCGGGGTTGGATCGGAGACCCAGTACTTC; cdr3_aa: CAIRAAGVGSETQYF
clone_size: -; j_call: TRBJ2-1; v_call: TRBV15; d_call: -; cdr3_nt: TGTGCCACCAGTTCGGAGCGTCCCGGGAATGAGCAGTTCTTC; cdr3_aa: CATSSERPGNEQFF
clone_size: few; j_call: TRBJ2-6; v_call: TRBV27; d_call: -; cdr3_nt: TGTGCCAGCAGGGGAGTAACTGGGGCCAACGTCCTGACTTTC; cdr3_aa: CASRGVTGANVLTF
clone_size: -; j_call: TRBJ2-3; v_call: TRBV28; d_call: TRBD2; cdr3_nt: TGTGCCAGCAGCTACCTAGCGGCTAGCACAGATACGCAGTATTTT; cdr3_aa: CASSYLAASTDTQYF
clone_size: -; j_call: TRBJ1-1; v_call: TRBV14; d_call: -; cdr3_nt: TGTGCCAGCAGCCACCGGGGTGGGAACACTGAAGCTTTCTTT; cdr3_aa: CASSHRGGNTEAFF
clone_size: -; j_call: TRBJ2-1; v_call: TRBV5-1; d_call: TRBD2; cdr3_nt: TGCGCCAGCAGCTATAGCGGGAGTGTCTATGAGCAGTTCTTC; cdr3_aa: CASSYSGSVYEQFF
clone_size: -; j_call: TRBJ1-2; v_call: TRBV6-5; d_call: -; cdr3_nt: TGTGCCAGCAGAAAGGGGGGGGGCTACACCTTC; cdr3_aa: CASRKGGGYTF
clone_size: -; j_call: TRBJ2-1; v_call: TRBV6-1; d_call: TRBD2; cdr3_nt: TGTGCCAGCAGTGGAGCAGCGGGAGCCTACAATGAGCAGTTCTTC; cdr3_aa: CASSGAAGAYNEQFF